Listed here are 3 T cell receptor beta chains from one sample, sequenced in a study of sequential checkpoint blockade in melanoma. TCRdb keeps only in-frame clones here, not all; method: immunoSEQ multiplex PCR. The sample includes over 10,000 clones, over 70% of them seen just once. Described treatment: randomized to nivolumab then ipilimumab (arm A) or the reverse (arm B). Sequenced here: CD8+ T cells sorted from blood (inferred from file names), sampled from a patient given nivolumab and ipilimumab in sequence. These receptor sequences come from a human donor with melanoma.

The chain uses TRBV5-6 and TRBJ1-5, with 7 bases aligning to TRBD1. Germline trimming cut 5 bases from V and 0 bases from J; bases unmatched to any gene: 5. This CDR3 spans 15 amino acids. CDR1 SGHDT and CDR2 YYEEEE come from the germline V gene. CDR3 bases: TGTGCCAGCAGTCAGGGACAGAGTAGCAATCAGCCCCAGCATTTT. Its protein product is CASSQGQSSNQPQHF.

The V and J genes are TRBV7-9 and TRBJ2-3; D is unresolved. The CDR3 length is 12 residues. Trimming took off 2 bases at V and 4 bases at J, with 4 bases between the two ends. Germline values: CDR1 SEHNR, CDR2 FQNEAQ (reference sequence). The CDR3 DNA follows: TGTGCCAGCAGCTTATTCTCAGATACGCAGTATTTT. Translated, it gives CASSLFSDTQYF.

The CDR3 nucleotides read TGTGCCAGTAGTATCTATGTCTCCTACGAGCAGTACTTC. Residues: CASSIYVSYEQYF. J is TRBJ2-7 and V is TRBV19; D remains unclear. The V gene's germline CDR1 is LNHDA and CDR2 SQIVND (reference sequence). The CDR3 extends over 13 amino acids. Deletions cut 3 bases from V and 0 bases from J, with 6 bases between.